These 10 T cell receptor beta chains were sequenced from one sample in a study of blood T cell repertoires in COVID-19 (dated by TCRdb to about 2020). The library was obtained by the immunoSEQ multiplex PCR assay. TCRdb took this table from immuneACCESS and kept in-frame rearrangements with V and J called. Such tables lack part of the clones; where checked against another copy, unresolved V genes explain under half of the gap, and the rest is unexplained. This sample gives roughly 370,000 clones in total; approximately 90% of them show up just once. Around 10% of the sample rests with the top ten. The specimen was PBMCs or T cells enriched from blood (not recorded which). These receptors came from a woman between 45 and 65 years old who had recovered from COVID-19.

V and J are TRBV5-4 and TRBJ2-7; the D gene is possibly TRBD1 (6 bases). V was pared by 0 bases and J by 6 bases, with 19 bases between. The CDR3 totals 16 residues. The germline V gene encodes CDR1 SGHNT and CDR2 YYREEE (reference sequence). CDR3 protein: CASSLAAGDPKTEQYF. In DNA form, the CDR3 reads TGTGCCAGCAGCTTGGCTGCAGGGGACCCGAAAACCGAGCAGTACTTC.

The chain combines TRBV7-2 with TRBJ2-3, with 9 bases aligning to TRBD2. CDR1 is SGHTA, CDR2 FQGNSA, per germline. This CDR3 is built from 17 residues. Losses at the gene ends were 3 bases for V and 4 bases for J; bases not matched to a gene: 11. CDR3 amino acids: CASSFQVGGGVPDTQYF. CDR3 DNA: TGTGCCAGCAGCTTCCAGGTTGGCGGGGGGGTCCCAGATACGCAGTATTTT.

This chain uses TRBV13 with TRBJ1-1; D remains ambiguous. Trimming cost V 0 bases and J 4 bases, with 9 bases left between them. This CDR3 comprises 14 residues. Germline CDR1 reads PRHDT; CDR2 reads FYEKMQ (reference sequence). The CDR3 reads CASSLGPRSTEAFF. The DNA of the CDR3 is TGTGCCAGCAGCTTAGGCCCCAGGTCCACTGAAGCTTTCTTT.

A word on this clone: One junction end disagrees with the germline gene, perhaps due to a read error. The chain couples TRBV7-2 to TRBJ2-6; 10 nucleotides line up with TRBD2. The CDR3 loop spans 17 amino acids. CDR1 SGHTA and CDR2 FQGNSA come from the germline V gene. The CDR3 here is CASSIAGGRSGANVLTF. Written as DNA, the CDR3 is TGTGCCAGCAGCATAGCGGGGGGTCGCTCTGGGGCCAACGTCCTGACTTTC.

V and J are TRBV19 and TRBJ1-6, with 8 bases aligning to TRBD1. The CDR3 contains 15 residues. The trim removed 7 bases at V and 6 bases at J, leaving 8 bases unmatched. CDR1 is LNHDA and CDR2 is SQIVND in the germline V gene (reference sequence). CDR3 amino acids: CASTLQGTGNSPLHF. The DNA of the CDR3 is TGTGCCAGTACCCTGCAGGGGACAGGTAATTCACCCCTCCACTTT.

V is TRBV5-1 and J is TRBJ2-2, with D unclear. V lost 3 bases and J 6 bases, leaving 9 bases between the germline ends. The CDR3 contains 13 residues. Germline V gene data show CDR1 as SGHRS and CDR2 as YFSETQ. The CDR3 nucleotides read TGCGCCAGCAGCTCCGTATCGGCCGGGGAGCTGTTTTTT. Translation: CASSSVSAGELFF.

The chain couples TRBV2 to TRBJ1-6, with 7 bases identical to TRBD1. Trimming took 4 bases from V and 10 from J; bases not matched to a gene: 10. This CDR3 spans 15 amino acids. CDR1 is SNHLY, CDR2 FYNNEI, per germline. CDR3 amino acids: CASSGGTGQISPLHF. In DNA, the CDR3 is TGTGCCAGCAGTGGAGGTACGGGACAGATATCACCCCTCCACTTT.

V and J are TRBV27 and TRBJ1-1, with D perhaps TRBD1 (6 bases). Germline V gene data show CDR1 as MNHEY and CDR2 as SMNVEV (reference sequence). This CDR3 region has 15 residues. Trimming removed 7 bases from V and 1 base from J, with 16 bases in between. CDR3 sequence (DNA): TGTGCCAGCACCGGACGAGCGACAGGGAACACTGAAGCTTTCTTT. Encoded protein: CASTGRATGNTEAFF.

This sequence joins TRBV27 and TRBJ1-3; no clear D gene. From germline, CDR1 is MNHEY and CDR2 SMNVEV (reference sequence). This CDR3 has 13 amino acids. V was shortened by 7 bases and J by 0 bases, with 7 bases between the two germline ends. The CDR3, as DNA: TGTGCCAGCACCGACTTCTCTGGAAACACCATATATTTT. Translating it yields CASTDFSGNTIYF.

V and J are TRBV27 and TRBJ1-3; no definite D call. The CDR3 length is 13 residues. From germline, CDR1 is MNHEY and CDR2 SMNVEV (reference sequence). The germline V and J ends were trimmed by 5 bases and 1 base, with 6 bases remaining between them. The CDR3 sequence is CASSRDSGNTIYF. The CDR3 bases are TGTGCCAGCAGTCGGGATTCTGGAAACACCATATATTTT.